Given below is one TCR beta chain in context. Its specificity is unknown. An end of the junction does not agree with germline; a read error may underlie this. This record belongs to a study of blood T cells in healthy people across ages. Study-wide background: About one barcoded beta molecule per two T cells was the capture yield of template switching.

Alongside a J-beta primer mix, a sample-barcoded 5' primer served in a second PCR lasting 7 to 11 cycles. Through a template-switch adaptor with 12 random nucleotides, each cDNA molecule received a tag. Each CDR3 protein is one row after TCRdb ran MiXCR on the 5' RACE reads. The sample contains some 1,500,000 distinct CDR3 sequences, 35% to 45% of which appear only once. General observations from the study: Roughly linearly, TCR beta diversity per million T cells fell as age increased.

The CDR3 loop spans 14 amino acids. Germline lookup yields CDR1 KGHDR and CDR2 SFDVKD. The sample consisted of blood. The sequence came from a young woman in good health. This chain connects TRBV24-1 to TRBJ2-1; the D gene is possibly TRBD2 (5 bases). This chain's CDR3 is CATSSRLLYNGQFF. For the CDR3, the DNA is TGTGCCACCAGCTCTCGACTACTGTACAATGGGCAGTTCTTC.